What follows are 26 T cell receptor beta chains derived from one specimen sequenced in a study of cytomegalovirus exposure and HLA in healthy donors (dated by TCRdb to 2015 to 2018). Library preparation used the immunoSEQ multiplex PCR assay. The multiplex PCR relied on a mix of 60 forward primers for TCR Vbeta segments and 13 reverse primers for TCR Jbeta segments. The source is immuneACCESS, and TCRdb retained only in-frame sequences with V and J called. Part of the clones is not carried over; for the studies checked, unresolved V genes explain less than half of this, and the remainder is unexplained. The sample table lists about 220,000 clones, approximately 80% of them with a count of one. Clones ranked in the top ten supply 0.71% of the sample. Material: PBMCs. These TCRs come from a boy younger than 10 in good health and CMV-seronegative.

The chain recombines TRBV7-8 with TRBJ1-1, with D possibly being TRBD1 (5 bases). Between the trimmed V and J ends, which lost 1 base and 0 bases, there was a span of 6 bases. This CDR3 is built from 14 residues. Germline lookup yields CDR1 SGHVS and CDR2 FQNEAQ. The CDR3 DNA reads TGTGCCAGCAGCTTAGGGACAATGAACACTGAAGCTTTCTTT. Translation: CASSLGTMNTEAFF.

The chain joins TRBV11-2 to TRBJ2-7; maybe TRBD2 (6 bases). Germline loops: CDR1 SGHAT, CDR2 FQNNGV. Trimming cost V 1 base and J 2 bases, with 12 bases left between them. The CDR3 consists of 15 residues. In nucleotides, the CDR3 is TGTGCCAGCAGCTTAGGTGGCGGGGCCGCCTACGAGCAGTACTTC. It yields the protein CASSLGGGAAYEQYF.

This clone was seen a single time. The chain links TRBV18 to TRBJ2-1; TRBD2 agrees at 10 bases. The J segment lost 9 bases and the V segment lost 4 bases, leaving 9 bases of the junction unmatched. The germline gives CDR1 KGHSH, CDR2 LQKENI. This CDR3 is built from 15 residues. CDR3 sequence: CASSLGTSEGSEQFF. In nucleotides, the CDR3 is TGTGCCAGCTCACTTGGGACTAGCGAGGGTAGTGAGCAGTTCTTC.

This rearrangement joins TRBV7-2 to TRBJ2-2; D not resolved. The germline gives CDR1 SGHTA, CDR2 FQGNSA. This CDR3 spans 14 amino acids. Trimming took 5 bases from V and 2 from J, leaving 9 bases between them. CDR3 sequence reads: CASSPSRNTGELFF. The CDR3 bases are TGTGCCAGCAGCCCCAGTCGCAACACCGGGGAGCTGTTTTTT.

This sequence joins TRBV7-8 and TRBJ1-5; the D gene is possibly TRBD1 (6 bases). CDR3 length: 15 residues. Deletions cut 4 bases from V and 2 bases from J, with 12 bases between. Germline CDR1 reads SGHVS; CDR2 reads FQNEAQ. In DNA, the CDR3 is TGTGCCAGCAGCTCGGCAGGGGATGGCAATCAGCCCCAGCATTTT. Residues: CASSSAGDGNQPQHF.

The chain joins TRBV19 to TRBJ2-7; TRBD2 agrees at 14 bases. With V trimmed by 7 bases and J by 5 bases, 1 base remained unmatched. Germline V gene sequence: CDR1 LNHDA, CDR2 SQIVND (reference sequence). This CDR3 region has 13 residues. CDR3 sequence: CASTGLAGDEQYF. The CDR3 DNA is TGTGCCAGTACGGGACTAGCGGGAGACGAGCAGTACTTC.

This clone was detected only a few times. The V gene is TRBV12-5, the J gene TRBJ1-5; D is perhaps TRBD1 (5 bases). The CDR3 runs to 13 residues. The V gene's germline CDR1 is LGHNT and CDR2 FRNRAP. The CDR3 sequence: CATTGDRNQPQHF. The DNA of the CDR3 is TGTGCCACAACAGGTGATCGTAATCAGCCCCAGCATTTT.

In nucleotides, the CDR3 is TGTGCCAGCAGTTACGGGGACAGGGGGAACACCGGGGAGCTGTTTTTT. Protein sequence: CASSYGDRGNTGELFF. This rearrangement joins TRBV6-5 to TRBJ2-2; TRBD1 matches 10 bases. The V gene's germline CDR1 is MNHEY and CDR2 SVGAGI. The length of the CDR3 is 16 residues. With V trimmed by 2 bases and J by 1 base, 1 base remained unmatched.

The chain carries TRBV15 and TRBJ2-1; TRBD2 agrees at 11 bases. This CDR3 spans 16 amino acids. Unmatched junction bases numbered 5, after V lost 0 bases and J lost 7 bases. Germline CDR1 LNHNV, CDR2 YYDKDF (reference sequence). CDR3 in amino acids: CATSRELAGVMNEQFF. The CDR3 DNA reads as TGTGCCACCAGCAGAGAACTAGCGGGAGTAATGAATGAGCAGTTCTTC. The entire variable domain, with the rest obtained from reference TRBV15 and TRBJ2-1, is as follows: DAMVIQNPRYQVTQFGKPVTLSCSQTLNHNVMYWYQQKSSQAPKLLFHYYDKDFNNEADTPDNFQSRRPNTSFCFLDIRSPGLGDTAMYLCATSRELAGVMNEQFFGPGTRLTVL.

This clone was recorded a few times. The DNA of the CDR3 is TGTGCCAGCAGCGTAGGAACAGGGTACACTGAAGCTTTCTTT. Encoded protein: CASSVGTGYTEAFF. The chain couples TRBV9 to TRBJ1-1; tentative D call: TRBD1 (6 bases). Trimming took off 0 bases at V and 3 bases at J, with 9 bases between the two ends. The CDR3 length is 14 residues. The germline gives CDR1 SGDLS, CDR2 YYNGEE. Full variable domain (rest looked up from reference TRBV9 and TRBJ1-1): DSGVTQTPKHLITATGQRVTLRCSPRSGDLSVYWYQQSLDQGLQFLIQYYNGEERAKGNILERFSAQQFPDLHSELNLSSLELGDSALYFCASSVGTGYTEAFFGQGTRLTVV.

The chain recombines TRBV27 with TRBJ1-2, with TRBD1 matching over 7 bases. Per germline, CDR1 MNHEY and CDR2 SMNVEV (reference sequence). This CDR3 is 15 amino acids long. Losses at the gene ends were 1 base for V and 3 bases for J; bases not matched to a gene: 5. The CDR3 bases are TGTGCCAGCAGTTTATGGGCAGGGGGTGACTATGGCTACACCTTC. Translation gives CASSLWAGGDYGYTF.

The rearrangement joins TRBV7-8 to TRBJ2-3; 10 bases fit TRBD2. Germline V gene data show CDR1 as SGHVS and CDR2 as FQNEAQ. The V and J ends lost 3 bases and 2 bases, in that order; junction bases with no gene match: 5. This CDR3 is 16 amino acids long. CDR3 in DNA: TGTGCCAGCAGCTTCACTAGCGGGATATCCACAGATACGCAGTATTTT. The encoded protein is CASSFTSGISTDTQYF.

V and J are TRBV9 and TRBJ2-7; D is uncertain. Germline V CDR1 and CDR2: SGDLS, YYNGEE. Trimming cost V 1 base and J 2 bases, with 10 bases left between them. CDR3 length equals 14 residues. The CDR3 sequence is CASSVKYGTYEQYF. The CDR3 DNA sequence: TGTGCCAGCAGCGTAAAGTACGGTACCTACGAGCAGTACTTC.

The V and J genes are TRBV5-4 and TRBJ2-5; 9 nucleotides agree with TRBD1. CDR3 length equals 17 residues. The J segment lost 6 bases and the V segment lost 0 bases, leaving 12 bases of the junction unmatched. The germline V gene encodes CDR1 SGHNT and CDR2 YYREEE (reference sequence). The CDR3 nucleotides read TGTGCCAGCAGCTTGGCAGACAGGGGGTCGAGCCCGAAGACCCAGTACTTC. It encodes CASSLADRGSSPKTQYF.

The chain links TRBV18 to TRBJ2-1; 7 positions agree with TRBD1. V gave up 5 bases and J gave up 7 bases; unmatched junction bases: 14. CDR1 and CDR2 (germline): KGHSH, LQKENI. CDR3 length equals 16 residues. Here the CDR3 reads CASSRPTGRVGNEQFF. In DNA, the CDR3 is TGTGCCAGCTCAAGACCGACAGGGAGAGTGGGGAATGAGCAGTTCTTC.

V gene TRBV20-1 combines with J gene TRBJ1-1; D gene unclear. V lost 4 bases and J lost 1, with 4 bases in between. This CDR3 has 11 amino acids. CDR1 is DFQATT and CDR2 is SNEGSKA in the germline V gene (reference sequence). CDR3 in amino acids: CSATWNTEAFF. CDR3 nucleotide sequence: TGCAGTGCTACCTGGAACACTGAAGCTTTCTTT.

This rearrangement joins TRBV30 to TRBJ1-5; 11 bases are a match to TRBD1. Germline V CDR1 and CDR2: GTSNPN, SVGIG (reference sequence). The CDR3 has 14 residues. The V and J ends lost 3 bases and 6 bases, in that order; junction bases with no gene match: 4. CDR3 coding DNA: TGTGCCTGGAGGGGACAGGGGGTGGGTCAGCCCCAGCATTTT. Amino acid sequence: CAWRGQGVGQPQHF.

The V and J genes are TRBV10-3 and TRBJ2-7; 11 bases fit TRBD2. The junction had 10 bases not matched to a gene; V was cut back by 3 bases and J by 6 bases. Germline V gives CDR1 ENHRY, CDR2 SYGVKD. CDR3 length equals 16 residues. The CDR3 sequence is CAISDILAGGPGEQYF. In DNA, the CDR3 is TGTGCCATCAGTGATATCCTAGCGGGAGGCCCTGGCGAGCAGTACTTC.

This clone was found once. The CDR3 nucleotides are TGTGCCAGCAGCAAAGGGCGGGAGGCTAGCGGGCCCTACACAGGGGAGCTGTTTTTT. Its protein is CASSKGREASGPYTGELFF. V gene TRBV21-1 combines with J gene TRBJ2-2; no DNA check was done on the table's D call, TRBD2. TRBV21-1 is flagged as a pseudogene. This CDR3 spans 19 amino acids.

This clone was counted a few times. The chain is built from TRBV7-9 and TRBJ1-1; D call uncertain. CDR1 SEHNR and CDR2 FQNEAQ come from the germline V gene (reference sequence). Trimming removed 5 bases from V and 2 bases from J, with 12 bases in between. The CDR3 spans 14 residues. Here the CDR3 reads CASSQDFLNTEAFF. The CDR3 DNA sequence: TGTGCCAGCAGCCAGGACTTTCTTAACACTGAAGCTTTCTTT.

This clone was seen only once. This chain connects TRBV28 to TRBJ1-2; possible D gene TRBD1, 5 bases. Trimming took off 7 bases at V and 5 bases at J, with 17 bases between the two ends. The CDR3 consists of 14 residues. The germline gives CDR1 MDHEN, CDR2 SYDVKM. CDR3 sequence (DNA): TGTGCCAGCACCCAGGGAAATGGGGGGTATGGCTACACCTTC. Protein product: CASTQGNGGYGYTF.

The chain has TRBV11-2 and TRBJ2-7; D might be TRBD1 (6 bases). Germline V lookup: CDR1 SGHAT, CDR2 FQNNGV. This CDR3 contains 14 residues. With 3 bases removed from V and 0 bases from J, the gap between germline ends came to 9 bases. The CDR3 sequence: CASSLGTSSYEQYF. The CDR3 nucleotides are TGTGCCAGCAGCTTGGGGACATCCTCCTACGAGCAGTACTTC.

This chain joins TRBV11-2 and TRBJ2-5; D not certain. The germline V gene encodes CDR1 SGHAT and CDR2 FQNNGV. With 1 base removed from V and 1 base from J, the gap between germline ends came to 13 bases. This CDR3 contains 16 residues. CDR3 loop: CASSLVSGQPQETQYF. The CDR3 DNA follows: TGTGCCAGCAGCTTAGTCTCTGGGCAGCCCCAAGAGACCCAGTACTTC.

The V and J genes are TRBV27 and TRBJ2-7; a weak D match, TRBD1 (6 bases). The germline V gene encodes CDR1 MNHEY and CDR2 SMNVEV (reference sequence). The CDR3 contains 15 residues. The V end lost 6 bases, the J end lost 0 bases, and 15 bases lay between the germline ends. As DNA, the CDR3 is TGTGCCAGCAGATCTGGGCAGGGGACCTCCTACGAGCAGTACTTC. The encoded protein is CASRSGQGTSYEQYF.

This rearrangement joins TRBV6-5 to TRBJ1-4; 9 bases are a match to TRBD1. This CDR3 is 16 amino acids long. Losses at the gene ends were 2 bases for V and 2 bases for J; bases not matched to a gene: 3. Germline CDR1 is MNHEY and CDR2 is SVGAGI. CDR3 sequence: CASSYRGTGTNEKLFF. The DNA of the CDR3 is TGTGCCAGCAGTTACCGAGGGACAGGGACTAATGAAAAACTGTTTTTT.

The CDR3 here is CAWSLSGTNEQFF. The CDR3 DNA sequence: TGTGCCTGGAGCCTTAGCGGAACCAATGAGCAGTTCTTC. V is TRBV30 and J is TRBJ2-1; D may be TRBD2 (6 bases). CDR1 and CDR2 from the germline V gene are GTSNPN and SVGIG (reference sequence). Trimming stripped 3 bases from V and 6 bases from J, with 12 bases between. The CDR3 length is 13 residues.